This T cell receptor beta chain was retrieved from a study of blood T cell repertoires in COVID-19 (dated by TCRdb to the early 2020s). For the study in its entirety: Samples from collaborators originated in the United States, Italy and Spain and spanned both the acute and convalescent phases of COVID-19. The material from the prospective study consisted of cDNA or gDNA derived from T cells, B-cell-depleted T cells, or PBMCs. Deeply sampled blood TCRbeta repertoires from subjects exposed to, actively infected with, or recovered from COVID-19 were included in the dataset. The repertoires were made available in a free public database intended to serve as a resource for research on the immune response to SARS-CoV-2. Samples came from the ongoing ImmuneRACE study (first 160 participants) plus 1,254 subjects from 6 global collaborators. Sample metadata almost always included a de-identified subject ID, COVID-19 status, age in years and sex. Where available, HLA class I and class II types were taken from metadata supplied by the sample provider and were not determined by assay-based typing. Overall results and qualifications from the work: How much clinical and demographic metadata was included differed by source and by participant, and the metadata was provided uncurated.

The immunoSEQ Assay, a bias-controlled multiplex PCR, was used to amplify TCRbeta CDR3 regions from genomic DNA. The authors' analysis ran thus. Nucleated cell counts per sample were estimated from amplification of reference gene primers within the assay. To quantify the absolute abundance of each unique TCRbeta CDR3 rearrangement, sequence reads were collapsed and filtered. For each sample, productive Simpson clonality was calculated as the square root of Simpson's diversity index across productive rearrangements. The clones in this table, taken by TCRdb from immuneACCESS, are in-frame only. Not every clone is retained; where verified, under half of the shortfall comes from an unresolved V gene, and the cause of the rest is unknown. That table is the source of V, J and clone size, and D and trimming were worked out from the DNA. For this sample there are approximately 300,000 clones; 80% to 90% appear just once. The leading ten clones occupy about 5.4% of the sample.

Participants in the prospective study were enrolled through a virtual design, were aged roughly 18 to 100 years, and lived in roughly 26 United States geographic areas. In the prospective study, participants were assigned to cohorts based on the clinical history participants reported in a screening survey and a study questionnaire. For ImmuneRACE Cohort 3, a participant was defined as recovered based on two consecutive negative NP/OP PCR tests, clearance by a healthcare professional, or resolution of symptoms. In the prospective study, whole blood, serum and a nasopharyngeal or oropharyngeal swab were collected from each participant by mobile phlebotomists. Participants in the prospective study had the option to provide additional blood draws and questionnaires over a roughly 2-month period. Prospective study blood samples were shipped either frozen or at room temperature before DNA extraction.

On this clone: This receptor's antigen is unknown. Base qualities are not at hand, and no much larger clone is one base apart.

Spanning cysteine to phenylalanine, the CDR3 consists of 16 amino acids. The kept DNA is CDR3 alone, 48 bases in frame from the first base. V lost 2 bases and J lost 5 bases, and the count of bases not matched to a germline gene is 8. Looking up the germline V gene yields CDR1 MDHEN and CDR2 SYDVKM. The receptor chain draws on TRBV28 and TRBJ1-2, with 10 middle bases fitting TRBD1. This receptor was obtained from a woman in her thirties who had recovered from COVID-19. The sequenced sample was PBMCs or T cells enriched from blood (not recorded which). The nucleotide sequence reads TGTGCCAGCAGTTTACGACAGGGGGCCGTCGGGTATGGCTACACCTTC. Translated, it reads CASSLRQGAVGYGYTF.